This is a list of T cell receptor beta chains from one sample in a study of immune evolution from preneoplasia to lung adenocarcinoma. Assay used: immunoSEQ multiplex PCR; TCRdb lists only in-frame clones, some missing. This table holds several thousand clones, 82% found once. Input material: FFPE minimally invasive lung adenocarcinoma tissue. All receptors derive from a person aged 65-85 years with lung adenocarcinoma. Both conserved end residues are part of each CDR3. D genes are given only for firm matches. The listing skips clone size in some rows; elsewhere it reads once, few, many or a size class.

cdr3_aa cdr3_nt v_call d_call j_call clone_size
CASRDQGRRNEQFF TGTGCCAGTAGGGACCAGGGGAGGAGAAATGAGCAGTTCTTC TRBV19 NA TRBJ2-1 NA
CASSQVLGSNEKLFF TGCGCCAGCAGCCAAGTTCTGGGATCTAATGAAAAACTGTTTTTT TRBV4-1 NA TRBJ1-4 NA
CASSHSSGQYSDSPLHF TGTGCCAGCAGCCATTCATCCGGACAGTATAGTGACTCACCCCTCCACTTT TRBV7-9 NA TRBJ1-6 NA
CASIDTTDTEAFF TGTGCCAGTATCGACACCACAGACACTGAAGCTTTCTTT TRBV19 NA TRBJ1-1 NA
CASRDRGRTAEAFF TGTGCCAGCAGGGACAGGGGCCGTACGGCTGAAGCTTTCTTT TRBV6-1 TRBD1 TRBJ1-1 NA
CASSENFPDTQYF TGTGCCAGCAGTGAAAACTTCCCAGATACGCAGTATTTT TRBV2 NA TRBJ2-3 NA
CAWNRQRDTEAFF TGTGCCTGGAATCGACAGCGAGACACTGAAGCTTTCTTT TRBV30 NA TRBJ1-1 NA
CASSSTRDSEAFF TGTGCCAGCAGTTCAACGCGCGACAGCGAAGCTTTCTTT TRBV7-3 NA TRBJ1-1 once
CASSRLPTSGGYQETQYF TGTGCCAGCAGCCGGCTACCGACTAGCGGGGGATACCAAGAGACCCAGTACTTC TRBV7-2 TRBD2 TRBJ2-5 once
CASSPSGSGVSPLHF TGTGCCAGTAGTCCCTCGGGAAGTGGAGTCTCACCCCTCCACTTT TRBV19 NA TRBJ1-6 NA
CASSRTGQLGYEQYF TGCGCCAGCAGCAGGACGGGACAGCTTGGCTACGAGCAGTACTTC TRBV5-1 TRBD1 TRBJ2-7 NA